This is a list of T cell receptor beta chains from one sample in a study of blood T cell repertoires in COVID-19. The repertoire was sequenced with immunoSEQ multiplex PCR; TCRdb's copy has only in-frame clones and lacks some. Among about 280,000 clones listed, approximately 86% were seen once. Sequencing was carried out using peripheral blood. These TCRs come from a woman aged 70-85 years with COVID-19, enrolled during active disease. Both conserved end residues are part of each CDR3. A D gene is named only where the DNA matches it firmly. Clone sizes are given selectively: once, few, many, or a class where the clone is expanded.

d_gene: -; v_gene: TRBV11-2; abundance: -; j_gene: TRBJ2-1; CDR3nt: TGTGCCAGCAGCCCTGACAGGCTTTCCTACAATGAGCAGTTCTTC; CDR3aa: CASSPDRLSYNEQFF
d_gene: TRBD2; v_gene: TRBV6-2/TRBV6-3; abundance: -; j_gene: TRBJ2-5; CDR3nt: TGTGCCAGCAGTGAGCGGGGGAGGAGAGAGACCCAGTACTTC; CDR3aa: CASSERGRRETQYF
d_gene: -; v_gene: TRBV18; abundance: -; j_gene: TRBJ2-7; CDR3nt: TGTGCCAGCTCACCCCTCGGACTCAACGAGCAGTACTTC; CDR3aa: CASSPLGLNEQYF
d_gene: TRBD1; v_gene: TRBV5-6; abundance: -; j_gene: TRBJ1-2; CDR3nt: TGTGCCAGCAGCCACCCCCCCCGACAGGGGGGCTATGGCTACACCTTC; CDR3aa: CASSHPPRQGGYGYTF
d_gene: -; v_gene: TRBV13; abundance: -; j_gene: TRBJ2-5; CDR3nt: TGTGCCAGCAGCTTAGAACCTAGAATGGGAGAGACCCAGTACTTC; CDR3aa: CASSLEPRMGETQYF
d_gene: TRBD1; v_gene: TRBV5-6; abundance: -; j_gene: TRBJ1-5; CDR3nt: TGTGCCAGCAGCTTGGGGGACAGGGTAAGTCAGCCCCAGCATTTT; CDR3aa: CASSLGDRVSQPQHF
d_gene: -; v_gene: TRBV3-1/TRBV3-2; abundance: -; j_gene: TRBJ1-2; CDR3nt: TGTGCCAGCAGCCCCGGGGGTGGCTACACCTTC; CDR3aa: CASSPGGGYTF
d_gene: TRBD1; v_gene: TRBV2; abundance: -; j_gene: TRBJ2-6; CDR3nt: TGTGCCAGCAGTGAAGGGAACTCGGGGACAGCCGGGGCCAACGTCCTGACTTTC; CDR3aa: CASSEGNSGTAGANVLTF
d_gene: TRBD1; v_gene: TRBV9; abundance: -; j_gene: TRBJ2-3; CDR3nt: TGTGCCAGCAGCGTACGGGCGGGACAGGTCACAGATACGCAGTATTTT; CDR3aa: CASSVRAGQVTDTQYF
d_gene: TRBD1; v_gene: TRBV10-1; abundance: once; j_gene: TRBJ2-4; CDR3nt: TGCGCCAGCCCAGGGACAGGGAGGAGGGCCAAAAACATTCAGTACTTC; CDR3aa: CASPGTGRRAKNIQYF
d_gene: TRBD2; v_gene: TRBV4-2; abundance: -; j_gene: TRBJ2-7; CDR3nt: TGTGCCAGCAGCCAAGAGGCGGCTAGCGGGGGGCTCGGGGCGTCGTACTTC; CDR3aa: CASSQEAASGGLGASYF
d_gene: TRBD1; v_gene: TRBV28; abundance: -; j_gene: TRBJ1-5; CDR3nt: TGTGCCAGCAGCCCGACAGGGTCGAACCTCCAGCCCCAGCATTTT; CDR3aa: CASSPTGSNLQPQHF
d_gene: -; v_gene: TRBV21-1; abundance: -; j_gene: TRBJ1-4; CDR3nt: TGTGCCAGCAGCAAGCGGCCCGACCTGTTTTTT; CDR3aa: CASSKRPDLFF
d_gene: -; v_gene: TRBV7-8; abundance: -; j_gene: TRBJ2-2; CDR3nt: TGTGCCAGCAGCCCGCAGGGGTGGGACCGGGAGCTGTTTTTT; CDR3aa: CASSPQGWDRELFF
d_gene: -; v_gene: TRBV25-1; abundance: -; j_gene: TRBJ1-6; CDR3nt: TGTGCCAGCAGTGAGGCGGAGAATTACGACTATAATTCACCCCTCCACTTT; CDR3aa: CASSEAENYDYNSPLHF
d_gene: TRBD2; v_gene: TRBV15; abundance: -; j_gene: TRBJ2-5; CDR3nt: TGTGCCACCAGCAGAGAGCGCCGGGGACTAGCGGAGACCCAGTACTTC; CDR3aa: CATSRERRGLAETQYF
d_gene: -; v_gene: TRBV28; abundance: once; j_gene: TRBJ2-5; CDR3nt: TGTGCCAGCAGTTTAAGTACCGCTGGCCGCGGCCAGTACTTC; CDR3aa: CASSLSTAGRGQYF
d_gene: TRBD2; v_gene: TRBV6-5; abundance: -; j_gene: TRBJ2-3; CDR3nt: TGTGCCAGCTCATATAGCGGGGCCCTTACAGATACGCAGTATTTT; CDR3aa: CASSYSGALTDTQYF
d_gene: TRBD1; v_gene: TRBV5-5; abundance: -; j_gene: TRBJ1-1; CDR3nt: TGTGCCAGCAGCACTAGGACAGGGGTGAACACTGAAGCTTTCTTT; CDR3aa: CASSTRTGVNTEAFF
d_gene: -; v_gene: TRBV4-3; abundance: -; j_gene: TRBJ2-1; CDR3nt: TGCGCCAGCAGCCAAGAAACAGGGCTGGGTGGTGAGCAGTTCTTC; CDR3aa: CASSQETGLGGEQFF
d_gene: -; v_gene: TRBV5-1; abundance: -; j_gene: TRBJ2-2; CDR3nt: TGCGCCAGCAGAATCCCGGGGGGCCCGAACACCGGGGAGCTGTTTTTT; CDR3aa: CASRIPGGPNTGELFF
d_gene: -; v_gene: TRBV3-1/TRBV3-2; abundance: -; j_gene: TRBJ2-3; CDR3nt: TGTGCCAGCAGCCCTCGGGAGCGCACAGATACGCAGTATTTT; CDR3aa: CASSPRERTDTQYF
d_gene: TRBD1; v_gene: TRBV18; abundance: -; j_gene: TRBJ1-3; CDR3nt: TGTGCCAGCTCGTACCTAACTCCAGGGGGCTCTGGAAACACCATATATTTT; CDR3aa: CASSYLTPGGSGNTIYF
d_gene: TRBD1; v_gene: TRBV6-6; abundance: -; j_gene: TRBJ1-1; CDR3nt: TGTGCCAGCAACCAACGGGACAGCTCTTTCACTGAAGCTTTCTTT; CDR3aa: CASNQRDSSFTEAFF
d_gene: TRBD2; v_gene: TRBV7-2; abundance: -; j_gene: TRBJ2-3; CDR3nt: TGTGCCAGCAGCTCTCTCCTGCGGGGGGGACTCACAGATACGCAGTATTTT; CDR3aa: CASSSLLRGGLTDTQYF
d_gene: -; v_gene: TRBV19; abundance: -; j_gene: TRBJ1-1; CDR3nt: TGTGCCAGTAGTATTTGGGGGGGAACCTTGAACACTGAAGCTTTCTTT; CDR3aa: CASSIWGGTLNTEAFF
d_gene: -; v_gene: TRBV5-1; abundance: -; j_gene: TRBJ2-5; CDR3nt: TGCGCCAGCAGTACTCAGGGTGGAGAGACCCAGTACTTC; CDR3aa: CASSTQGGETQYF
d_gene: TRBD1; v_gene: TRBV6-5; abundance: -; j_gene: TRBJ2-7; CDR3nt: TGTGCCAGCAGAAGAATGGACAGGGAGATCAACGAGCAGTACTTC; CDR3aa: CASRRMDREINEQYF
d_gene: TRBD1; v_gene: TRBV28; abundance: -; j_gene: TRBJ2-5; CDR3nt: TGTGCCAGCAGTCCGGGACAGGGCACGGGGACCCAGTACTTC; CDR3aa: CASSPGQGTGTQYF
d_gene: -; v_gene: TRBV5-6; abundance: -; j_gene: TRBJ1-1; CDR3nt: TGTGCCAGCAGCTTTCGAGGGATGGCTGAAGCTTTCTTT; CDR3aa: CASSFRGMAEAFF
d_gene: -; v_gene: TRBV4-1; abundance: -; j_gene: TRBJ1-5; CDR3nt: TGCGCCAGCAGCCAAGATGGGGCCGGCAATCAGCCCCAGCATTTT; CDR3aa: CASSQDGAGNQPQHF
d_gene: TRBD2; v_gene: TRBV2; abundance: once; j_gene: TRBJ2-7; CDR3nt: TGTGCCAGCACCCCCGGTATAGAGCGGGGGACCTACGAGCAGTACTTC; CDR3aa: CASTPGIERGTYEQYF
d_gene: -; v_gene: TRBV27; abundance: -; j_gene: TRBJ2-7; CDR3nt: TGTGCCAGCAGTCCCCGACAGGGAGGTCTCGAGCAGTACTTC; CDR3aa: CASSPRQGGLEQYF